Each of the 32 T cell receptor beta chains below was sequenced from the same sample in a study of blood T cell repertoires in COVID-19. The method was immunoSEQ multiplex PCR; TCRdb's version includes in-frame clones alone and lacks a portion of them. The data show about 200,000 clones, approximately 83% seen once. Material for sequencing was PBMCs or T cells enriched from blood (not recorded which). The receptors here all came from a woman between 35 and 50 years old with acute COVID-19.

DNA of the CDR3: TGTGCCAGCAGTTTGGGGGGGTCGGGGAATTCACCCCTCCACTTT. Amino acid sequence: CASSLGGSGNSPLHF. The J gene is TRBJ1-6, the V gene TRBV27; a weak D match, TRBD1 (5 bases). The ends were cut back, 3 bases at V and 7 bases at J, with 13 bases in the middle. The CDR3 covers 15 residues. CDR1 is MNHEY, CDR2 SMNVEV, per germline (reference sequence).

V usage is TRBV28 and J usage is TRBJ1-5, with TRBD1 identical over 8 bases. This CDR3 is built from 13 residues. Germline CDR1 is MDHEN and CDR2 is SYDVKM. Here the CDR3 DNA reads TGTGCTAACAGGGGGGCGAGCAATCAGCCCCAGCATTTT. It is translated as CANRGASNQPQHF.

The chain recombines TRBV21-1 with TRBJ2-1; the table names TRBD1, a call not compared with the DNA. TRBV21-1 is reported as a pseudogene. The CDR3 totals 15 residues. CDR3 loop: CASTQGDRRPHEQFF. The CDR3 DNA sequence: TGTGCCAGCACCCAAGGGGACAGGCGACCCCATGAGCAGTTCTTC.

The count of this clone is one. This chain uses TRBV28 with TRBJ1-5, with 7 nucleotides matching TRBD1. Germline V CDR1 and CDR2: MDHEN, SYDVKM. V lost 6 bases and J lost 2; bases outside the gene matches: 7. The CDR3 has 15 amino acids. CDR3 protein: CASSPYGQGNQPQHF. CDR3 DNA sequence: TGTGCCAGCAGCCCATACGGACAGGGCAATCAGCCCCAGCATTTT.

The rearrangement joins TRBV11-3 to TRBJ2-7; no definite D call. Trimming cost V 2 bases and J 2 bases, with 13 bases left between them. The CDR3 is 15 residues long. Germline-derived CDR1 and CDR2 are SGHNT and YENEEA. CDR3 protein: CASSLWASPTYEQYF. CDR3 DNA: TGTGCCAGCAGCTTATGGGCCAGCCCTACCTACGAGCAGTACTTC.

The genes are TRBV30 and TRBJ2-1; possible D gene TRBD1, 6 bases. There are 13 residues in the CDR3. Trimming stripped 3 bases from V and 7 bases from J, with 13 bases between. The germline V gene encodes CDR1 GTSNPN and CDR2 SVGIG (reference sequence). CDR3 bases: TGTGCCTGGAGCAGGGGCGGGCGGAATGAGCAGTTCTTC. Its protein product is CAWSRGGRNEQFF.

The chain links TRBV9 to TRBJ2-1; 13 bases align to TRBD2. The CDR3 is made up of 15 amino acids. Trimming at V came to 4 bases and at J to 7 bases, leaving 5 bases not matched to a gene. CDR1 and CDR2 from the germline V gene are SGDLS and YYNGEE. The CDR3 DNA follows: TGTGCCAGCAGCAGGACTAGCGGGAGCTTGAATGAGCAGTTCTTC. It is translated as CASSRTSGSLNEQFF.

The sample holds a few counts of this clone. The J gene is TRBJ1-6, the V gene TRBV9; no clear D gene. This CDR3 comprises 14 residues. Germline CDR1 reads SGDLS; CDR2 reads YYNGEE. Trimming removed 3 bases at V and 5 bases at J, with 9 bases between. The CDR3 reads CASSAGVNNSPLHF. CDR3 DNA: TGTGCCAGCAGCGCCGGGGTAAATAATTCACCCCTCCACTTT.

The chain employs TRBV3-1 (or the pseudogene TRBV3-2) and TRBJ2-1; 11 bases map to TRBD2. The CDR3 is made up of 15 amino acids. Germline CDR1 is LGHDT and CDR2 is YNNKEL (reference sequence). V shed 3 bases and J 5 bases; nucleotides not matched to a gene: 3. CDR3 sequence reads: CASSQGLADNNEQFF. The CDR3 bases are TGTGCCAGCAGCCAGGGACTAGCGGACAACAATGAGCAGTTCTTC.

The V call is TRBV28, the J call TRBJ1-1; D ambiguous. V was trimmed by 5 bases and J by 5 bases, leaving 15 bases between them. The CDR3 is 14 residues long. Germline values: CDR1 MDHEN, CDR2 SYDVKM. DNA of the CDR3: TGTGCCAGCAGTACCCCGCGGGCCCCTACTGAAGCTTTCTTT. It encodes CASSTPRAPTEAFF. Looking up the rest from reference TRBV28 and TRBJ1-1 gives the full variable domain: DVKVTQSSRYLVKRTGEKVFLECVQDMDHENMFWYRQDPGLGLRLIYFSYDVKMKEKGDIPEGYSVSREKKERFSLILESASTNQTSMYLCASSTPRAPTEAFFGQGTRLTVV.

The V gene is TRBV4-3, the J gene TRBJ1-6; 8 nucleotides match TRBD1. The CDR3 has 16 residues. Per the germline V gene, CDR1 is LGHNA and CDR2 is YSLEER. Trimming cost V 4 bases and J 6 bases; bases outside gene matches: 8. CDR3 in DNA: TGCGCCAGCAGCCTCACCCCGGACAGGGCTAATTCACCCCTCCACTTT. As protein: CASSLTPDRANSPLHF.

The chain has TRBV5-6 and TRBJ2-3; 14 bases map to TRBD2. The germline CDR1 and CDR2 sequences are SGHDT and YYEEEE. Germline trimming cut 5 bases from V and 8 bases from J; bases unmatched to any gene: 13. This CDR3 is built from 17 residues. The CDR3 spells CASSPAGLAGGRSTQYF. CDR3 coding DNA: TGTGCCAGCAGTCCGGCCGGACTAGCGGGAGGACGTAGTACGCAGTATTTT.

The sample holds one count of this clone. The V gene is TRBV5-1, the J gene TRBJ2-4, with 13 bases that match TRBD2. The CDR3 has 16 residues. CDR1 is SGHRS and CDR2 is YFSETQ in the germline V gene. J lost 7 bases, V lost 0 bases, and 4 bases had no gene match. The CDR3 nucleotides are TGCGCCAGCAGCTTGGAACTAGCGGGAGGGGGTAACATTCAGTACTTC. This encodes CASSLELAGGGNIQYF. The variable domain in full, completed from reference TRBV5-1 and TRBJ2-4, reads KAGVTQTPRYLIKTRGQQVTLSCSPISGHRSVSWYQQTPGQGLQFLFEYFSETQRNKGNFPGRFSGRQFSNSRSEMNVSTLELGDSALYLCASSLELAGGGNIQYFGAGTRLSVL.

The chain recombines TRBV5-3 with TRBJ1-4, with 9 bases matching TRBD1. TRBV5-3 is an ORF; its function is uncertain. The CDR3 is made up of 14 amino acids. The junction had 8 bases not matched to a gene; V was cut back by 6 bases and J by 8 bases. CDR3 sequence reads: CARTSDRGDEKLFF. The CDR3 bases are TGTGCCAGAACCTCGGACAGGGGAGACGAAAAACTGTTTTTT.

V usage is TRBV30 and J usage is TRBJ1-5, with a weak D call TRBD1 (6 bases). V was trimmed by 3 bases and J by 5 bases, leaving 17 bases between them. In germline, CDR1 is GTSNPN, CDR2 SVGIG (reference sequence). The CDR3 totals 15 residues. The CDR3 reads CAWRSGWGPHQPQHF. The DNA for the CDR3 is TGTGCCTGGAGATCGGGATGGGGGCCCCATCAGCCCCAGCATTTT.

The V call is TRBV27, the J call TRBJ1-5; no definite D call. This CDR3 region has 13 residues. Germline CDR1 reads MNHEY; CDR2 reads SMNVEV (reference sequence). The V end lost 5 bases, the J end lost 6 bases, and 11 bases lay between the germline ends. The CDR3 region is CASSPREGQPQHF. The CDR3 DNA reads as TGTGCCAGCAGTCCCCGGGAGGGTCAGCCCCAGCATTTT.

The genes are TRBV18 and TRBJ2-7; tentatively, D is TRBD2 (6 bases). V lost 0 bases and J lost 7, with 19 bases in between. The CDR3 spans 16 residues. Germline assignment: CDR1 KGHSH and CDR2 LQKENI. The CDR3 DNA follows: TGTGCCAGCTCACCACCGGGTGTCCACGGAGGAGGGGAGCAGTACTTC. Translated, it gives CASSPPGVHGGGEQYF.

This clone was observed a few times. The rearrangement uses TRBV9 and TRBJ2-1, with a possible D match to TRBD1 (6 bases). Deletions cut 3 bases from V and 0 bases from J, with 10 bases between. The CDR3 is made up of 15 amino acids. The V gene's germline CDR1 is SGDLS and CDR2 YYNGEE. For the CDR3, the DNA is TGTGCCAGCAGCGATATAGGGGGCTCCTACAATGAGCAGTTCTTC. Translation: CASSDIGGSYNEQFF. Full variable domain (missing parts from reference TRBV9 and TRBJ2-1): DSGVTQTPKHLITATGQRVTLRCSPRSGDLSVYWYQQSLDQGLQFLIQYYNGEERAKGNILERFSAQQFPDLHSELNLSSLELGDSALYFCASSDIGGSYNEQFFGPGTRLTVL.

The chain links TRBV28 to TRBJ1-1; D may be TRBD1 (5 bases). Trimming took off 1 base at V and 10 bases at J, with 7 bases between the two ends. Looked up from germline, CDR1 is MDHEN and CDR2 is SYDVKM. This CDR3 contains 11 residues. The CDR3 nucleotides read TGTGCCAGCAGTTTATCAGGGCGAGCTTTCTTT. It specifies CASSLSGRAFF.

This sequence joins TRBV11-1 and TRBJ1-1, with 8 positions matching TRBD1. The germline V gene has CDR1 SGHAT and CDR2 FQDESV (reference sequence). The ends lost 3 bases at V and 6 bases at J; junction bases unmatched: 6. The CDR3 totals 14 residues. DNA of the CDR3: TGTGCCAGCAGCTTGGAGACAGGGGCATCTGAAGCTTTCTTT. Its protein product is CASSLETGASEAFF.

The J gene is TRBJ1-2, the V gene TRBV30, with D perhaps matching TRBD1 (5 bases). The CDR3 is 17 amino acids. V was cut by 2 bases and J by 8 bases, with 27 bases left in between. Germline CDR1 is GTSNPN and CDR2 is SVGIG (reference sequence). The DNA for the CDR3 is TGTGCCTGGAGTCGACCCCCGGGACTCAAGGTTGAGCAAGGCTACACCTTC. Residues: CAWSRPPGLKVEQGYTF.

This chain connects TRBV10-3 to TRBJ2-5; a possible D gene is TRBD2 (7 bases). The CDR3 runs 13 residues. Per the germline V gene, CDR1 is ENHRY and CDR2 is SYGVKD. V gave up 11 bases and J gave up 4 bases, with 17 bases separating them. The CDR3 here is CASARGARETQYF. CDR3 nucleotides: TGTGCCTCCGCCCGGGGGGCAAGAGAGACCCAGTACTTC.

In its sample, this clone was seen a few times. CDR3: CAWSVMQGGNQPQHF. CDR3 coding DNA: TGTGCCTGGAGTGTAATGCAGGGCGGCAATCAGCCCCAGCATTTT. V usage is TRBV30 and J usage is TRBJ1-5, with D perhaps matching TRBD1 (5 bases). This CDR3 region has 15 residues. Trimming took 0 bases from V and 2 from J, leaving 11 bases between them. Germline V gene data show CDR1 as GTSNPN and CDR2 as SVGIG (reference sequence).

The chain is built from TRBV4-2 and TRBJ2-6; unclear D gene. The CDR3 runs 15 residues. Per the germline V gene, CDR1 is LGHNA and CDR2 is YNFKEQ. Trimming pared 5 bases from V and 0 bases from J, leaving 8 bases between. CDR3 nucleotides: TGTGCCAGCAGCTCTACTAACTCTGGGGCCAACGTCCTGACTTTC. Amino acids: CASSSTNSGANVLTF.

The chain links TRBV18 to TRBJ1-1; D is undetermined. The length of the CDR3 is 13 residues. Trimming took 6 bases from V and 1 from J, leaving 9 bases between them. The germline CDR1 and CDR2 sequences are KGHSH and LQKENI. The DNA of the CDR3 is TGTGCCAGCTCCCAGGATGGGAACACTGAAGCTTTCTTT. This codes for CASSQDGNTEAFF.

The chain uses TRBV12-3 or TRBV12-4 and TRBJ1-5, with 11 nucleotides matching TRBD1. The CDR3 extends over 13 amino acids. The V segment lost 3 bases and the J segment 13 bases; nucleotides outside the gene matches: 5. The CDR3 sequence: CASSLNRDRGQHF. The CDR3 nucleotides read TGTGCCAGCAGTTTGAACCGGGACAGGGGGCAGCATTTT.

The table lists this clone with a few counts. This chain connects TRBV4-1 to TRBJ1-3; D possibly corresponds to TRBD1 (6 bases). V lost 3 bases and J lost 0, with 15 bases in between. The CDR3 is made up of 17 amino acids. The germline V gene encodes CDR1 MGHRA and CDR2 YSYEKL. The DNA for the CDR3 is TGCGCCAGCAGCCAGGGGGCGGCCAGGGTCTCTGGAAACACCATATATTTT. Amino acids: CASSQGAARVSGNTIYF.

The gene calls are TRBV25-1 and TRBJ2-7, with 11 nucleotides matching TRBD2. CDR1 and CDR2 from the germline V gene are MGHDK and SYGVNS. The J segment lost 6 bases and the V segment lost 5 bases, leaving 9 bases of the junction unmatched. The CDR3 runs to 15 residues. CDR3 sequence reads: CASSKTSGRSGEQYF. The CDR3 region has the DNA TGTGCCAGCAGTAAAACTAGCGGGAGATCCGGCGAGCAGTACTTC.

The chain links TRBV27 to TRBJ1-5; D unclear. The CDR3 length is 13 residues. Germline V gives CDR1 MNHEY, CDR2 SMNVEV (reference sequence). Trimming shortened V by 0 bases and J by 5 bases, and 5 bases separated the two germline ends. DNA for the CDR3: TGTGCCAGCAGTTTATCCGGGGATCAGCCCCAGCATTTT. This translates into CASSLSGDQPQHF.

The CDR3 region has the DNA TGTGCCAGCAGTTTAGAACAGAAAAATTCACCCCTCCACTTT. Its translation is CASSLEQKNSPLHF. V usage is TRBV28 and J usage is TRBJ1-6; no reliable D call. The CDR3 is 14 amino acids. Trimming removed 2 bases from V and 7 bases from J, with 9 bases in between. The V gene's germline CDR1 is MDHEN and CDR2 SYDVKM.

V and J are TRBV29-1 and TRBJ2-5; D may be TRBD2 (6 bases). Germline V gene lookup returns CDR1 SQVTM and CDR2 ANQGSEA. The CDR3 runs 13 residues. V gave up 8 bases and J gave up 5 bases, with 18 bases separating them. CDR3 coding DNA: TGCAGCACGGGACTTGCTCGGGGTGAGACCCAGTACTTC. It encodes CSTGLARGETQYF.

The rearrangement links TRBV10-2 to TRBJ2-3; 10 nucleotides match TRBD2. The germline V gene has CDR1 WSHSY and CDR2 SAAADI. The length of the CDR3 is 16 residues. The V and J ends lost 0 bases and 7 bases, in that order; junction bases with no gene match: 7. The CDR3 loop reads CASSESPAGGQNTQYF. The DNA for the CDR3 is TGCGCCAGCAGTGAGTCCCCAGCGGGAGGGCAAAATACGCAGTATTTT.